Here is one T cell receptor beta chain with its context. The sample belongs to a study of human T cells and chemical hapten exposure. In the study overall: Donors were sensitized with 2% DPC on the upper inner arm.

The library gave individual cDNA molecules unique molecular identifiers. Each CDR3 protein is one row after TCRdb ran MiXCR on the RACE reads. Here the sample spans 100,000 or so distinct CDR3 sequences, roughly 11% being singletons. Documented time point: patch test 2, 6 weeks after DPC sensitization. As for treatment: therapeutic diphenylcyclopropenone sensitization with weekly scalp DPC. Between the trimmed V and J ends, which lost 4 bases and 7 bases, there was a span of 19 bases. The CDR3 spans 15 residues. Germline loops: CDR1 SGHRS, CDR2 YFSETQ. The clonotype was recovered from a man aged 35 to 55 with alopecia areata. Some clones in this sample may be carry-over from other donors' samples. The sequencing here drew on whole blood, taken in connection with sensitization to the hapten diphenylcyclopropenone (DPC). This chain joins TRBV5-1 and TRBJ2-3, with unresolved D. The CDR3 nucleotides read TGCGCCAGCAGCCCCACTACTCCGGCGACCTATACGCAGTATTTT. Its translation is CASSPTTPATYTQYF.